These 24 T cell receptor beta chains came from one sample sequenced in a study of beta chain features in type 1 diabetes. For these receptors, no antigen is known. Study results and caveats: All four CD4+ subsets of Type 1 diabetes patients contained TCRB CDR3s that were moderately but significantly shorter.

The study reverse transcribed the entire isolated RNA, so it sequenced expressed TCRB transcripts. TCRdb keeps only in-frame clones here, not all; method: immunoSEQ multiplex PCR. In the table there are a few hundred thousand clones, around 10% of which are singletons. Sequences were obtained from central memory CD4+ T cells from blood. The receptor source for this set is a man younger than 40 with type 1 diabetes.

The rearrangement joins TRBV28 to TRBJ2-5; D gene unclear. The V gene's germline CDR1 is MDHEN and CDR2 SYDVKM. This CDR3 has 19 residues. Trimming shortened V by 3 bases and J by 0 bases, and 23 bases separated the two germline ends. The CDR3 DNA is TGTGCCAGCAGTTTTTCTTATATCGGTGTTCTCCGATACCAAGAGACCCAGTACTTC. Translating it yields CASSFSYIGVLRYQETQYF.

The chain recombines TRBV18 with TRBJ2-1; TRBD1 aligns across 9 bases. Trimming removed 3 bases from V and 5 bases from J; junction bases left unmatched: 5. The length of the CDR3 is 15 residues. Germline CDR1 is KGHSH and CDR2 is LQKENI. This CDR3 is CASSPGQGSNNEQFF. The CDR3 DNA is TGTGCCAGCTCACCGGGACAGGGCTCTAACAATGAGCAGTTCTTC.

The J gene is TRBJ2-3, the V gene TRBV7-8; a possible D gene is TRBD2 (6 bases). Trimming left V 3 bases short and J 3 bases short, with 16 bases between. The CDR3 length is 16 residues. CDR1 is SGHVS, CDR2 FQNEAQ, per germline. The CDR3 DNA reads TGTGCCAGCAGCTTCCAGGGCGGGACGGAAACAGATACGCAGTATTTT. This sequence encodes CASSFQGGTETDTQYF.

This clone was picked up a small number of times. This rearrangement joins TRBV10-3 to TRBJ2-1; 11 nucleotides line up with TRBD2. The CDR3 consists of 15 residues. Germline CDR1 is ENHRY and CDR2 is SYGVKD. V shed 7 bases, J shed 5 bases, and the junction held 7 bases outside the gene matches. CDR3 DNA: TGTGCCATCAAGGATGCGGGACTAGCGGACAATGAGCAGTTCTTC. This gives the protein CAIKDAGLADNEQFF.

This clone was picked up a small number of times. CDR3 DNA sequence: TGTGCCAGCAGCTCCCCCGGGACTAGCGGGCACGAGCAGTACTTC. Its protein is CASSSPGTSGHEQYF. V gene TRBV28 combines with J gene TRBJ2-7; 12 nucleotides line up with TRBD2. J was trimmed by 5 bases and V by 6 bases; bases with no gene match: 8. The CDR3 covers 15 residues. Germline V CDR1 and CDR2: MDHEN, SYDVKM.

The gene calls are TRBV4-2 and TRBJ1-1; D is uncertain. Trimming removed 4 bases from V and 1 base from J, with 10 bases in between. The CDR3 is made up of 14 amino acids. CDR1 is LGHNA and CDR2 is YNFKEQ in the germline V gene. The CDR3 DNA reads TGTGCCAGCAGCCCCCTAAGAGGGAACACTGAAGCTTTCTTT. The encoded protein is CASSPLRGNTEAFF.

This clone appeared a few times. The chain recombines TRBV6-1 with TRBJ2-7; D may be TRBD2 (7 bases). The CDR3 has 15 residues. Between the trimmed V and J ends, which lost 6 bases and 0 bases, there was a span of 15 bases. Germline V gene sequence: CDR1 MNHNS, CDR2 SASEGT. The CDR3: CASRGGVLPSYEQYF. The CDR3 DNA follows: TGTGCCAGCAGAGGGGGGGTGTTACCCTCCTACGAGCAGTACTTC.

This clone was observed a few times. The chain couples TRBV19 to TRBJ2-1; 12 nucleotides agree with TRBD2. The germline V gene has CDR1 LNHDA and CDR2 SQIVND (reference sequence). The CDR3 is 15 amino acids. V was pared by 7 bases and J by 4 bases, with 5 bases of the junction left unmatched. For the CDR3, the DNA is TGTGCCAGTAAGACTAGCGGGAGTGCGTACAATGAGCAGTTCTTC. Its translation is CASKTSGSAYNEQFF.

This clone was picked up a small number of times. The chain uses TRBV6-1 and TRBJ1-5; D gene uncertain. Trimming left V 7 bases short and J 4 bases short, with 8 bases between. Germline assignment: CDR1 MNHNS and CDR2 SASEGT. CDR3 length: 12 amino acids. CDR3 protein: CASNPTNQPQHF. DNA for the CDR3: TGTGCCAGCAACCCTACAAATCAGCCCCAGCATTTT.

In its sample, this clone was seen many times. One end of the junction varies from germline; a read error may be responsible. The genes are TRBV6-6 and TRBJ2-1, with D possibly TRBD1 on 6 matching bases. Germline values: CDR1 MNHNY, CDR2 SVGAGI (reference sequence). The CDR3 is 14 residues long. The CDR3 DNA reads TGTGCCAGCAGCTACTCAGGGGTTGGGAATGAGCAGTTCTTC. Its protein is CASSYSGVGNEQFF.

This clone was seen a handful of times. CDR3 nucleotides: TGTGCCAGCAGCGTAGGGGGGGCTTGGGCAGATACGCAGTATTTT. Amino acids: CASSVGGAWADTQYF. The J gene is TRBJ2-3, the V gene TRBV9; D may correspond to TRBD1 or TRBD2 (6 bases each). Trimming took off 0 bases at V and 4 bases at J, with 12 bases between the two ends. Germline V CDR1 and CDR2: SGDLS, YYNGEE. The CDR3 is 15 residues long.

V gene TRBV6-5 combines with J gene TRBJ1-3; no definite D call. The CDR3 extends over 13 amino acids. The germline V and J ends were trimmed by 6 bases and 4 bases, with 10 bases remaining between them. Germline-derived CDR1 and CDR2 are MNHEY and SVGAGI. CDR3: CASSTVGGNTIYF. The CDR3 DNA sequence: TGTGCCAGCAGCACAGTCGGAGGAAACACCATATATTTT.

This clone was recorded a few times. This chain joins TRBV5-1 and TRBJ1-3; D unclear. The CDR3 is 16 amino acids. Germline assignment: CDR1 SGHRS and CDR2 YFSETQ. Between the trimmed V and J ends, which lost 4 bases and 2 bases, there was a span of 16 bases. In DNA, the CDR3 is TGCGCCAGCAGCCAAAACGCAGGAGCTCCTGGAAACACCATATATTTT. Protein sequence: CASSQNAGAPGNTIYF.

The chain has TRBV6-1 and TRBJ1-5; D ambiguous. Trimming took off 4 bases at V and 5 bases at J, with 6 bases between the two ends. Per germline, CDR1 MNHNS and CDR2 SASEGT. The CDR3 runs 12 residues. For the CDR3, the DNA is TGTGCCAGCAGTGGGGGTGATCAGCCCCAGCATTTT. This codes for CASSGGDQPQHF.

This clone was seen only a few times. V and J are TRBV5-1 and TRBJ1-1; a possible D gene is TRBD1 (6 bases). V gave up 4 bases and J gave up 3 bases, with 16 bases separating them. The germline CDR1 and CDR2 sequences are SGHRS and YFSETQ. CDR3 length equals 15 residues. CDR3: CASSGLGGYDTEAFF. DNA for the CDR3: TGCGCCAGCAGCGGCCTCGGGGGCTACGACACTGAAGCTTTCTTT. Based on the CDR3 plus reference TRBV5-1 and TRBJ1-1, the full variable domain is KAGVTQTPRYLIKTRGQQVTLSCSPISGHRSVSWYQQTPGQGLQFLFEYFSETQRNKGNFPGRFSGRQFSNSRSEMNVSTLELGDSALYLCASSGLGGYDTEAFFGQGTRLTVV.

The chain carries TRBV7-9 and TRBJ2-2; the D gene is possibly TRBD2 (5 bases). With 1 base removed from V and 3 bases from J, the gap between germline ends came to 9 bases. The CDR3 loop spans 15 amino acids. The germline V gene has CDR1 SEHNR and CDR2 FQNEAQ (reference sequence). CDR3 in amino acids: CASSLGEKDTGELFF. CDR3 nucleotide sequence: TGTGCCAGCAGCTTAGGGGAGAAGGACACCGGGGAGCTGTTTTTT.

This clone is medium-sized in the sample. The chain links TRBV7-9 to TRBJ2-1; TRBD1 matches 8 bases. The V and J ends lost 6 bases and 3 bases, in that order; junction bases with no gene match: 4. CDR1 SEHNR and CDR2 FQNEAQ come from the germline V gene (reference sequence). The CDR3 is 14 amino acids. CDR3 sequence reads: CASRDREVYNEQFF. As DNA, the CDR3 is TGTGCCAGCAGGGACAGGGAAGTCTACAATGAGCAGTTCTTC.

The sample holds many counts of this clone. The chain recombines TRBV13 with TRBJ1-1; 8 positions agree with TRBD1. CDR1 is PRHDT, CDR2 FYEKMQ, per germline (reference sequence). With V trimmed by 4 bases and J by 10 bases, 8 bases remained unmatched. There are 13 residues in the CDR3. CDR3 residues: CASSSGTGGGAFF. The CDR3 coding sequence is TGTGCCAGCAGCTCGGGGACAGGAGGTGGAGCTTTCTTT.

The chain uses TRBV29-1 and TRBJ2-5; D is uncertain. CDR1 and CDR2 from the germline V gene are SQVTM and ANQGSEA. Trimming stripped 4 bases from V and 0 bases from J, with 9 bases between. This CDR3 region has 13 residues. The CDR3 nucleotides read TGCAGCGTTGTTGGGATGTACCAAGAGACCCAGTACTTC. As protein: CSVVGMYQETQYF. Complete variable domain (other parts from reference TRBV29-1 and TRBJ2-5): SAVISQKPSRDICQRGTSLTIQCQVDSQVTMMFWYRQQPGQSLTLIATANQGSEATYESGFVIDKFPISRPNLTFSTLTVSNMSPEDSSIYLCSVVGMYQETQYFGPGTRLLVL.

This clone was seen more than once but under ten times. Other nucleotide sequences from this sample produce the same CDR3. This rearrangement joins TRBV5-6 to TRBJ2-3; D possibly corresponds to TRBD2 (5 bases). CDR1 and CDR2 from the germline V gene are SGHDT and YYEEEE. CDR3 length: 14 residues. The ends were cut back, 0 bases at V and 4 bases at J, with 9 bases in the middle. CDR3 nucleotide sequence: TGTGCCAGCAGCTTGGTCGGGGTCCCAGATACGCAGTATTTT. Protein product: CASSLVGVPDTQYF.

There are a few counts of this clone. The chain carries TRBV29-1 and TRBJ1-1; no reliable D call. The V end lost 8 bases, the J end lost 1 base, and 17 bases lay between the germline ends. There are 14 residues in the CDR3. Germline V gene lookup returns CDR1 SQVTM and CDR2 ANQGSEA. The chain's CDR3 is CSSQARAGNTEAFF. In DNA, the CDR3 is TGCAGCTCCCAGGCGAGGGCTGGGAACACTGAAGCTTTCTTT.

This clone turned up a few times. The rearrangement joins TRBV30 to TRBJ1-4, with 9 bases lining up with TRBD1. This CDR3 comprises 14 residues. The germline gives CDR1 GTSNPN, CDR2 SVGIG (reference sequence). CDR3: CALNRGLSNEKLFF. CDR3 DNA: TGTGCTTTAAACAGGGGGCTTTCTAATGAAAAACTGTTTTTT.

This clone occurred a few times. The chain couples TRBV7-2 to TRBJ1-1; TRBD1 matches at 9 bases. The CDR3 loop spans 13 amino acids. The V segment lost 8 bases and the J segment 3 bases; nucleotides outside the gene matches: 4. CDR1 SGHTA and CDR2 FQGNSA come from the germline V gene. The CDR3 sequence: CASGRDRDTEAFF. The CDR3 nucleotides read TGTGCCAGCGGCCGGGACAGGGACACTGAAGCTTTCTTT. The full variable domain, completed using reference TRBV7-2 and TRBJ1-1, is GAGVSQSPSNKVTEKGKDVELRCDPISGHTALYWYRQSLGQGLEFLIYFQGNSAPDKSGLPSDRFSAERTGGSVSTLTIQRTQQEDSAVYLCASGRDRDTEAFFGQGTRLTVV.

This chain links TRBV19 with TRBJ1-1; 7 nucleotides align to TRBD1. The CDR3 has 14 residues. J lost 7 bases, V lost 5 bases, and 10 bases had no gene match. The germline gives CDR1 LNHDA, CDR2 SQIVND (reference sequence). The CDR3 loop reads CASSVGQTFIEAFF. CDR3 sequence (DNA): TGTGCCAGTAGTGTGGGACAGACCTTCATTGAAGCTTTCTTT.